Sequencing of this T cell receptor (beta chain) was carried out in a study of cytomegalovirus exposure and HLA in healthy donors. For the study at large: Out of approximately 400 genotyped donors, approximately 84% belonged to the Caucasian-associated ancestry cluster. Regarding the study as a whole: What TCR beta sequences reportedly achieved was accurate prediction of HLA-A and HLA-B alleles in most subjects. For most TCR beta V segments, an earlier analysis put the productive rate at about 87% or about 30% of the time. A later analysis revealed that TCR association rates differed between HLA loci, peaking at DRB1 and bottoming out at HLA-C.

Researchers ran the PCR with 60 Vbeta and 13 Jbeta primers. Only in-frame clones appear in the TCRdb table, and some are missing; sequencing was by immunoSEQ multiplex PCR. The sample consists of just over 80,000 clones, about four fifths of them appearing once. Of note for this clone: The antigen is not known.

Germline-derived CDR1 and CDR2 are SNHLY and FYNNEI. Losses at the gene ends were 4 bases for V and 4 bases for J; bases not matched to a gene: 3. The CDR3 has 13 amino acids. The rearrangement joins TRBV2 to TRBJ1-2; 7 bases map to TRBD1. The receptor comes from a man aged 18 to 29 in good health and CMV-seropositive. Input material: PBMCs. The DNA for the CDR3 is TGTGCCAGCAGTGTCAGGGGGGCCTATGGCTACACCTTC. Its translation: CASSVRGAYGYTF. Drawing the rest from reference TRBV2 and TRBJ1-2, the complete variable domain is EPEVTQTPSHQVTQMGQEVILRCVPISNHLYFYWYRQILGQKVEFLVSFYNNEISEKSEIFDDQFSVERPDGSNFTLKIRSTKLEDSAMYFCASSVRGAYGYTFGSGTRLTVV.